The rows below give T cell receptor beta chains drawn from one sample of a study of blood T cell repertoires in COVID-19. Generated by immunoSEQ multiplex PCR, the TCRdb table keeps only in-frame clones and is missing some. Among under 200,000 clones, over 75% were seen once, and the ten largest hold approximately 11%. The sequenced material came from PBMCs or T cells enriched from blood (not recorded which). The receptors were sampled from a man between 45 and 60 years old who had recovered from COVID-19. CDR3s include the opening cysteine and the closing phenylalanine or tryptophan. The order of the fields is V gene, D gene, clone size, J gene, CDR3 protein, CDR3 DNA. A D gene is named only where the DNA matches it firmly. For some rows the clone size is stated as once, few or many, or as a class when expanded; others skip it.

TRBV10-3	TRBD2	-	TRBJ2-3	CAISVSSGGTDTQYF	TGTGCCATCAGTGTATCTAGCGGGGGCACAGATACGCAGTATTTT
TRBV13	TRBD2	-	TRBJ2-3	CASSQRTSGSMDTQYF	TGTGCCAGCAGCCAGCGGACTAGCGGGAGTATGGATACGCAGTATTTT
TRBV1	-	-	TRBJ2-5	CSHSPGTQYF	TGCTCGCACAGCCCTGGGACCCAGTACTTC
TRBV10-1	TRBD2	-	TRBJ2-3	CASSEYGTSGRLHTQYF	TGCGCCAGCAGTGAATACGGGACTAGCGGGAGACTCCATACGCAGTATTTT
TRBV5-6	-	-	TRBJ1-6	CASSFRGAAHYSPLHF	TGTGCCAGCAGCTTCAGGGGCGCAGCGCACTATTCACCCCTCCACTTT
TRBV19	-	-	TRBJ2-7	CASKGLRSYEQYF	TGTGCCAGTAAGGGACTCCGCTCCTACGAGCAGTACTTC
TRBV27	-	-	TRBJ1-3	CASRPSGSGNTIYF	TGTGCCAGCAGACCGTCGGGCTCTGGAAACACCATATATTTT
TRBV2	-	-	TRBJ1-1	CASRYMNTEAFF	TGTGCCAGCAGATATATGAACACTGAAGCTTTCTTT
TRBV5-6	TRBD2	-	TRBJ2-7	CASSSGWTSGRPSYEQYF	TGTGCCAGCAGCTCAGGATGGACTAGCGGGAGGCCGTCCTACGAGCAGTACTTC
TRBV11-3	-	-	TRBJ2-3	CASSRDSTDTQYF	TGTGCCAGCAGCCGGGATAGCACAGATACGCAGTATTTT
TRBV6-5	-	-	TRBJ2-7	CASSYSRTTLNYEQYF	TGTGCCAGCAGTTACTCGAGGACTACCCTGAACTACGAGCAGTACTTC
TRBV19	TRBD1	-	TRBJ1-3	CASSTGGGSGNTIYF	TGTGCCAGTAGTACAGGGGGAGGATCTGGAAACACCATATATTTT
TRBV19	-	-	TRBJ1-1	CASSPTGNTEAFF	TGTGCCAGTAGCCCGACGGGAAACACTGAAGCTTTCTTT
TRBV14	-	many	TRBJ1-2	CASSQDRSSGQGEGYTF	-